These T cell receptor beta chains were read from a single sample in a study of T-cell memory formation after mild COVID-19. TCRdb called the 5' RACE reads again in MiXCR, with one record for every CDR3 protein. Of approximately 88,000 distinct CDR3 sequences listed, 20% to 25% are singletons. The sample taken for sequencing was PBMCs or a T cell subset sorted from them (not recorded which). The source of these receptors is a man younger than 30 who had mild COVID-19 (a few samples of this study predate the infection). Cell type and time point are not known. The CDR3 runs from the conserved cysteine through the conserved F or W. Fields, in order: V gene, D gene, J gene, clone size, CDR3 protein. A D gene is named only where the DNA matches it firmly. Size is stated for part of the rows, as once, few or many counts, or as a class when the clone is expanded.

TRBV4-1	NA	TRBJ2-5	NA	CASSQRGAWEETQYF
TRBV6-2/TRBV6-3	NA	TRBJ2-3	NA	CASSLTFTDTQYF
TRBV30	NA	TRBJ1-2	NA	CAWSELQGGRGYTF
TRBV10-1	NA	TRBJ2-3	NA	CASSESQGMEDTQYF
TRBV7-6	TRBD1	TRBJ1-2	few	CASSLSTGDGYTF
TRBV12-3/TRBV12-4	NA	TRBJ2-5	NA	CACSWAAAETQYF
TRBV7-2	TRBD2	TRBJ2-5	NA	CASSLELAGGQETQYF
TRBV5-1	TRBD1	TRBJ1-2	NA	CASSLTGQGANGYTF
TRBV7-9	TRBD1	TRBJ2-1	NA	CASRGTGEYNEQFF
TRBV12-3/TRBV12-4	NA	TRBJ2-3	NA	CASSNVGLGTQYF
TRBV27	NA	TRBJ1-6	NA	CASSLAPPQGANSPLHF
TRBV6-1	TRBD2	TRBJ2-3	few	CASTGGETDTQYF
TRBV7-9	TRBD2	TRBJ2-2	NA	CASSPRTGLAGGSRTGELFF
TRBV5-1	NA	TRBJ2-7	NA	CASVNRDGSSYEQYF
TRBV7-2	NA	TRBJ2-1	few	CASRHMGDHNEQFF
TRBV29-1	NA	TRBJ1-1	NA	CSVASAEAFF
TRBV5-1	NA	TRBJ1-4	NA	CASSLASWISTNEKLFF
TRBV9	NA	TRBJ2-2	NA	CASSVSGELFF
TRBV7-8	NA	TRBJ1-2	many	CASSLAAGTYPGYTF
TRBV11-3	NA	TRBJ1-1	few	CASSFRGSNTEAFF
TRBV7-9	NA	TRBJ2-2	NA	CASSSTDPNTGELFF
TRBV14	NA	TRBJ2-1	NA	CASSQTSSSYNEQFF
TRBV5-6	NA	TRBJ1-5	NA	CASSLGGGSNQPQHF
TRBV7-2	TRBD2	TRBJ2-1	NA	CASSPGPGGGHEQFF
TRBV6-6	NA	TRBJ1-2	NA	CASSKPGQLRAYGYTF
TRBV29-1	TRBD1	TRBJ1-4	NA	CSAGQGGEKLFF
TRBV11-2	TRBD1	TRBJ2-3	NA	CASSPRGSYDTQYF
TRBV18	NA	TRBJ2-5	NA	CASSPSGLWETQYF
TRBV7-9	TRBD2	TRBJ2-1	few	CASSPPGLASGEQFF
TRBV5-1	NA	TRBJ2-3	NA	CASSLQRETSTDTQYF
TRBV7-9	TRBD2	TRBJ2-3	NA	CASSPILAGTTDTQYF
TRBV4-2	NA	TRBJ2-2	NA	CASSQGTRGSGELFF
TRBV15	NA	TRBJ2-1	few	CATSQGGEQFF
TRBV7-9	TRBD2	TRBJ2-1	few	CASSSGLAGHNEQFF
TRBV4-1	NA	TRBJ2-1	NA	CASSWRLDEQFF
TRBV4-1	NA	TRBJ1-1	few	CASSSQYLNTEAFF
TRBV7-2	TRBD2	TRBJ2-5	few	CASSYLAGGDGTQYF